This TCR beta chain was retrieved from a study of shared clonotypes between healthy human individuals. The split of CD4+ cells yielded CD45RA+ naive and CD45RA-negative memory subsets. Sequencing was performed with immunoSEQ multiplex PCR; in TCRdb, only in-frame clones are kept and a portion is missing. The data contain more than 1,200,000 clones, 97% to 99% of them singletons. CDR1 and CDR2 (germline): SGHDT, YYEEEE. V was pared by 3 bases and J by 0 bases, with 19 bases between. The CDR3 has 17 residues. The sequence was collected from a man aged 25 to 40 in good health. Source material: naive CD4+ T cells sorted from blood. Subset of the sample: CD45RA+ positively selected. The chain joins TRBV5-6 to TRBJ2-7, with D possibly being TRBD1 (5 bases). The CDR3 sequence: CASSWRGVQAFSYEQYF. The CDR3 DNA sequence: TGTGCCAGCAGCTGGAGAGGCGTACAGGCCTTCTCCTACGAGCAGTACTTC.